This TCR beta chain was found in a study of breast tumors, draining lymph nodes, adjacent tissues. Study-wide results and caveats: Tumors had less TCR diversity than lymph nodes, more than nontumor tissue.

This clonotype was observed at least ten times. Its antigen is undetermined. Trimming cost V 0 bases and J 7 bases, with 9 bases left between them. The CDR3 is made up of 13 amino acids. The germline V gene has CDR1 MNHEY and CDR2 SVGAGI. In TCRdb, the multiplex PCR reads were re-called with MiXCR into one record per CDR3 protein. This sample has around 140,000 distinct CDR3 sequences, with 20% to 25% found just once. Breast cancer patients provided tissue from their axillary draining lymph nodes. Specimen: axillary lymph node tissue. J is TRBJ1-2 and V is TRBV6-5; the D gene is possibly TRBD1 (6 bases). The receptor was isolated from a female donor with breast cancer. Some clones in this sample may be carry-over from other donors' samples. CDR3 loop: CASSYSGGGGYTF. CDR3 DNA: TGTGCCAGCAGTTACTCGGGAGGGGGTGGCTACACCTTC.